The 28 T cell receptor beta chains presented below share a single source sample, sequenced in a study of radiation and T cells in renal cell carcinoma. Regarding time point: blood 2 weeks post-SBRT. Treatment of the sample: 15 Gy SBRT to primary tumor, nephrectomy 4 weeks later. TCRdb keeps only in-frame clones here, not all; method: immunoSEQ multiplex PCR. This table has about 130,000 clones, approximately 78% appearing once. Sequencing used blood, obtained from a patient whose treatment included radiotherapy and nephrectomy. Every receptor here comes from a woman aged 60-75 years with renal cell carcinoma.

This rearrangement joins TRBV19 to TRBJ1-2; weak D call: TRBD1 (6 bases). The CDR3 is made up of 13 amino acids. Trimming pared 6 bases from V and 12 bases from J, leaving 20 bases between. Germline lookup yields CDR1 LNHDA and CDR2 SQIVND (reference sequence). The CDR3 protein is CASSPREQGSNTF. For the CDR3, the DNA is TGTGCCAGTAGCCCACGGGAACAGGGAAGCAACACCTTC.

This clone showed up just once. V and J are TRBV4-2 and TRBJ2-3; TRBD2 matches at 14 bases. CDR1 is LGHNA, CDR2 YNFKEQ, per germline. The CDR3 consists of 17 residues. The V gene end was trimmed by 3 bases and the J gene end by 3 bases; junction bases not matched to a gene: 5. The CDR3, as DNA: TGTGCCAGCAGCCAGGTGACTAGCGGGGGGGTAACAGATACGCAGTATTTT. Encoded protein: CASSQVTSGGVTDTQYF.

The chain employs TRBV28 and TRBJ1-1, with no clear D. Between the trimmed V and J ends, which lost 5 bases and 7 bases, there was a span of 11 bases. The CDR3 extends over 12 amino acids. Germline V CDR1 and CDR2: MDHEN, SYDVKM. The CDR3 region is CASSIPVLEAFF. The CDR3 DNA follows: TGTGCCAGCAGTATCCCGGTTCTTGAAGCTTTCTTT.

The V and J genes are TRBV5-1 and TRBJ1-1; 8 nucleotides line up with TRBD1. The germline gives CDR1 SGHRS, CDR2 YFSETQ. This CDR3 region has 15 residues. The junction had 2 bases not matched to a gene; V was cut back by 0 bases and J by 1 base. CDR3 in amino acids: CASSLEDRGNTEAFF. The DNA for the CDR3 is TGCGCCAGCAGCTTGGAAGACAGGGGGAACACTGAAGCTTTCTTT.

This sequence joins TRBV25-1 and TRBJ2-7, with 9 bases lining up with TRBD2. Trimming at V came to 8 bases and at J to 7 bases, leaving 15 bases not matched to a gene. CDR3 length: 15 amino acids. Germline CDR1 MGHDK, CDR2 SYGVNS. The CDR3 nucleotides are TGTGCCAGCTCACCCAGAGCGGGAGGCCGGGGGGAGCAGTACTTC. This gives the protein CASSPRAGGRGEQYF.

The chain recombines TRBV4-1 with TRBJ2-3; D may be TRBD1 or TRBD2 (5 bases each). V shed 1 base and J shed 2 bases, with 13 bases lying between them. Per germline, CDR1 MGHRA and CDR2 YSYEKL. The CDR3 consists of 16 residues. Here the CDR3 reads CASSQGARGFTDTQYF. CDR3 DNA: TGCGCCAGCAGCCAAGGGGCGAGGGGTTTCACAGATACGCAGTATTTT.

The chain has TRBV6-6 and TRBJ2-7; 7 bases map to TRBD1. With 11 bases clipped from V and 2 bases from J, the junction kept 9 bases outside the gene matches. Germline V lookup: CDR1 MNHNY, CDR2 SVGAGI (reference sequence). This CDR3 spans 13 amino acids. The CDR3: CACSYQGAYEQYF. For the CDR3, the DNA is TGTGCCTGCTCCTATCAGGGGGCCTACGAGCAGTACTTC.

The genes are TRBV7-9 and TRBJ2-7; maybe TRBD1 (6 bases). Germline V gives CDR1 SEHNR, CDR2 FQNEAQ (reference sequence). V lost 2 bases to trimming and J lost 3 bases, with 14 bases between them. The CDR3 is 15 amino acids. CDR3 sequence reads: CASSLFGDKNYEQYF. The CDR3, as DNA: TGTGCCAGCAGCTTATTCGGGGACAAAAACTACGAGCAGTACTTC.

The chain carries TRBV28 and TRBJ1-1; D is ambiguous. The CDR3 sequence is 14 residues long. Germline V gives CDR1 MDHEN, CDR2 SYDVKM. The V end lost 5 bases, the J end lost 0 bases, and 10 bases lay between the germline ends. CDR3 in DNA: TGTGCCAGCAGTCAACAACCTTTGAACACTGAAGCTTTCTTT. Its translation is CASSQQPLNTEAFF.

The chain has TRBV19 and TRBJ2-5; 8 nucleotides align to TRBD2. V was pared by 0 bases and J by 1 base, with 4 bases of the junction left unmatched. CDR3 length: 16 residues. Germline assignment: CDR1 LNHDA and CDR2 SQIVND (reference sequence). DNA of the CDR3: TGTGCCAGTAGTATAGAACGCGGGAGGCCCCAAGAGACCCAGTACTTC. Amino acids: CASSIERGRPQETQYF.

The rearrangement uses TRBV6-5 and TRBJ2-1; a weak D match, TRBD2 (6 bases). The CDR3 has 14 residues. Per the germline V gene, CDR1 is MNHEY and CDR2 is SVGAGI. V lost 2 bases, J lost 5 bases, and 10 bases lay in between. CDR3 residues: CASSYAGRDNEQFF. The CDR3 DNA follows: TGTGCCAGCAGTTACGCGGGACGGGACAATGAGCAGTTCTTC.

This rearrangement joins TRBV14 to TRBJ2-7, with D hard to call. The CDR3 spans 15 residues. Germline V gene data show CDR1 as SGHDN and CDR2 as FVKESK. With 0 bases removed from V and 0 bases from J, the gap between germline ends came to 9 bases. For the CDR3, the DNA is TGTGCCAGCAGCCAAGAATTGGACCCCTCCTACGAGCAGTACTTC. Protein product: CASSQELDPSYEQYF.

The rearrangement uses TRBV19 and TRBJ2-5, with D perhaps TRBD1 or TRBD2 (5 bases each). Germline loops: CDR1 LNHDA, CDR2 SQIVND (reference sequence). V gave up 4 bases and J gave up 1 base, with 13 bases separating them. The CDR3 contains 15 residues. CDR3 DNA: TGTGCCAGTAGTACTAACCGGGGCCGCCAAGAGACCCAGTACTTC. Encoded protein: CASSTNRGRQETQYF.

A few counts support this clone. The chain couples TRBV27 to TRBJ2-1, with no clear D. Germline V gives CDR1 MNHEY, CDR2 SMNVEV (reference sequence). This CDR3 has 15 amino acids. V lost 6 bases, J lost 5 bases, and 17 bases lay in between. CDR3 amino acids: CASRTKGMVHNEQFF. The CDR3 coding sequence is TGTGCCAGCAGGACGAAGGGAATGGTACACAATGAGCAGTTCTTC.

The chain combines TRBV7-2 with TRBJ1-2; no clear D gene. Germline V gives CDR1 SGHTA, CDR2 FQGNSA. This CDR3 region has 12 residues. The ends were cut back, 5 bases at V and 2 bases at J, with 6 bases in the middle. This CDR3 reads CASSLDNYGYTF. CDR3 in DNA: TGTGCCAGCAGCCTTGACAACTATGGCTACACCTTC.

This clone was seen ten or more times. This sequence joins TRBV4-3 and TRBJ1-1; TRBD1 matches 7 bases. Germline trimming cut 3 bases from V and 5 bases from J; bases unmatched to any gene: 3. This CDR3 comprises 13 residues. Germline lookup yields CDR1 LGHNA and CDR2 YSLEER. The CDR3 DNA is TGCGCCAGCAGCCAGATACAGGGGACTGAAGCTTTCTTT. It encodes CASSQIQGTEAFF.

The chain is built from TRBV27 and TRBJ2-7; a weak D match, TRBD1 (5 bases). The germline V and J ends were trimmed by 2 bases and 3 bases, with 11 bases remaining between them. CDR3 length equals 14 residues. CDR1 is MNHEY and CDR2 is SMNVEV in the germline V gene (reference sequence). CDR3: CASSLRGDLYEQYF. The CDR3 region has the DNA TGTGCCAGCAGTTTAAGGGGCGACCTCTACGAGCAGTACTTC.

The V gene is TRBV5-6, the J gene TRBJ1-2; possibly TRBD1 for D (5 bases). Germline CDR1 SGHDT, CDR2 YYEEEE. The V end was cut by 4 bases, the J end by 8 bases, with 15 bases between. The CDR3 is 13 residues long. CDR3 sequence reads: CASSPGAKDGYTF. For the CDR3, the DNA is TGTGCCAGCAGCCCCGGGGCCAAGGACGGCTACACCTTC.

This chain uses TRBV11-3 with TRBJ1-1; 7 bases are shared with TRBD1. The V gene end was trimmed by 5 bases and the J gene end by 4 bases; junction bases not matched to a gene: 1. The germline CDR1 and CDR2 sequences are SGHNT and YENEEA. This CDR3 contains 12 residues. CDR3 residues: CASSPGGTEAFF. CDR3 bases: TGTGCCAGCAGCCCAGGGGGCACTGAAGCTTTCTTT.

The V and J genes are TRBV14 and TRBJ1-1; 9 bases are a match to TRBD1. V was clipped by 4 bases and J by 4 bases; unmatched bases: 4. CDR3 length equals 14 residues. From germline, CDR1 is SGHDN and CDR2 FVKESK. CDR3 in amino acids: CASSLVQGATEAFF. CDR3 bases: TGTGCCAGCAGCCTCGTACAGGGGGCCACTGAAGCTTTCTTT.

This sequence joins TRBV28 and TRBJ1-2; 9 bases align to TRBD1. The CDR3 covers 14 residues. J was trimmed by 4 bases and V by 7 bases; bases with no gene match: 7. CDR1 is MDHEN and CDR2 is SYDVKM in the germline V gene. CDR3 residues: CASTPGQGFYGYTF. CDR3 sequence (DNA): TGTGCCAGCACGCCGGGACAGGGCTTCTATGGCTACACCTTC.

The chain recombines TRBV10-3 with TRBJ1-3; 7 bases match TRBD1. V trimming: 2 bases; J trimming: 1 base; junction bases outside the gene matches: 5. The CDR3 totals 16 residues. Germline lookup yields CDR1 ENHRY and CDR2 SYGVKD. CDR3 protein: CAISESGQESGNTIYF. Written as DNA, the CDR3 is TGTGCCATCAGTGAGAGTGGACAGGAGTCTGGAAACACCATATATTTT.

The chain employs TRBV11-2 and TRBJ1-3, with D unclear. V was pared by 3 bases and J by 2 bases, with 5 bases between. This CDR3 region has 13 residues. From germline, CDR1 is SGHAT and CDR2 FQNNGV. Here the CDR3 reads CASSLETGNTIYF. The CDR3 DNA sequence: TGTGCCAGCAGCTTGGAGACTGGAAACACCATATATTTT.

This clone has more than one count but fewer than ten. J is TRBJ2-3 and V is TRBV6-4; tentatively, D is TRBD2 (5 bases). Looked up from germline, CDR1 is MRHNA and CDR2 is SNTAGT. The CDR3 is 14 amino acids. Deletions cut 5 bases from V and 5 bases from J, with 14 bases between. CDR3 region: CASSSLIGEDTQYF. CDR3 bases: TGTGCCAGCAGTTCCCTTATCGGGGAAGATACGCAGTATTTT.

CDR3 residues: CAISRLAGNTGELFF. The CDR3 coding sequence is TGTGCCATCAGTCGACTAGCGGGGAACACCGGGGAGCTGTTTTTT. V and J are TRBV10-3 and TRBJ2-2; 10 bases align to TRBD2. Germline CDR1 is ENHRY and CDR2 is SYGVKD. The V and J ends lost 5 bases and 1 base, in that order; junction bases with no gene match: 1. The CDR3 is made up of 15 amino acids.

The chain is built from TRBV5-8 and TRBJ1-2, with D perhaps matching TRBD1 (5 bases). The CDR3 consists of 16 residues. Germline CDR1 SGHTS, CDR2 YDEGEE. V lost 1 base and J lost 5, with 18 bases in between. CDR3 in amino acids: CASSLNWGEGYYGYTF. CDR3 in DNA: TGTGCCAGCAGCTTGAATTGGGGGGAAGGTTATTATGGCTACACCTTC.

This clone has only one observation. This chain links TRBV2 with TRBJ1-3; D perhaps matches TRBD1 (5 bases). Deletions cut 8 bases from V and 0 bases from J, with 8 bases between. The CDR3 length is 13 residues. The germline V gene encodes CDR1 SNHLY and CDR2 FYNNEI. The CDR3 DNA reads as TGTGCCAGCGGTGGGGCCTCTGGAAACACCATATATTTT. Encoded protein: CASGGASGNTIYF.

CDR3 region: CASSFSGVNTEAFF. For the CDR3, the DNA is TGCGCCAGCAGCTTCTCAGGGGTGAACACTGAAGCTTTCTTT. The rearrangement joins TRBV5-1 to TRBJ1-1, with D perhaps matching TRBD1 (6 bases). The CDR3 is 14 residues long. Germline V gene data show CDR1 as SGHRS and CDR2 as YFSETQ. V lost 2 bases and J 0 bases, leaving 8 bases between the germline ends.